This entry is about one T cell receptor beta chain. Its specificity is not known. Germline CDR1 KGHDR, CDR2 SFDVKD. CDR3 length: 13 amino acids. V lost 7 bases and J 4 bases, leaving 10 bases between the germline ends. This sample was included in a study of T cell repertoires in cytomegalovirus infection. TCRdb analysed the reads with MiXCR anew, one entry per CDR3 protein. The data hold approximately 990,000 distinct CDR3 sequences, with roughly 31% observed a single time. The source was cultured CD8+ T cells from PBMCs, collected from culture after CMV antigen stimulation. The chain has TRBV24-1 and TRBJ2-1; a weak D match, TRBD1 (6 bases). This sequence was found in a human donor in good health (CMV status not recorded). Some clones in this sample may be carry-over from other donors' samples. The DNA for the CDR3 is TGTGCCACCAGCGTAGGGGGATACAATGAGCAGTTCTTC. Amino acid sequence: CATSVGGYNEQFF.